Below, 14 T cell receptor beta chains from the same sample are listed, as sequenced in a study of blood T cell repertoires in COVID-19. Sequenced by immunoSEQ multiplex PCR; TCRdb stores in-frame clones only, minus some. The table lists over 30,000 clones, 90% of them singletons. The specimen sequenced was peripheral blood. Every receptor here comes from a man in his 70s with acute or convalescent COVID-19.

This clone has only one observation. V is TRBV14 and J is TRBJ1-1; D remains unclear. Trimming took off 0 bases at V and 6 bases at J, with 14 bases between the two ends. This CDR3 spans 15 amino acids. CDR1 is SGHDN, CDR2 FVKESK, per germline. CDR3 residues: CASSQDPAGYAEAFF. CDR3 nucleotide sequence: TGTGCCAGCAGCCAAGATCCAGCGGGGTACGCTGAAGCTTTCTTT.

V usage is TRBV18 and J usage is TRBJ2-2; possible D gene TRBD1, 6 bases. The CDR3 runs 13 residues. Germline V CDR1 and CDR2: KGHSH, LQKENI. The V end was cut by 10 bases, the J end by 6 bases, with 15 bases between. CDR3 bases: TGTGCCACCCGTCAGGGGCTTTCCGGGGAGCTGTTTTTT. Translating gives CATRQGLSGELFF. The complete variable domain, with remaining parts taken from reference TRBV18 and TRBJ2-2, reads NAGVMQNPRHLVRRRGQEARLRCSPMKGHSHVYWYRQLPEEGLKFMVYLQKENIIDESGMPKERFSAEFPKEGPSILRIQQVVRGDSAAYFCATRQGLSGELFFGEGSRLTVL.

V is TRBV7-8 and J is TRBJ1-4; TRBD1 might be the D (6 bases). V shed 5 bases and J shed 3 bases, with 16 bases lying between them. Germline V gives CDR1 SGHVS, CDR2 FQNEAQ. There are 16 residues in the CDR3. This CDR3 is CASSKQGSGSNEKLFF. Here the CDR3 DNA reads TGTGCCAGCAGCAAACAGGGTTCCGGGTCTAATGAAAAACTGTTTTTT.

As DNA, the CDR3 is TGTGCCACCAGCAGAGGGACAGAGTATGGCTACACCTTC. Translated: CATSRGTEYGYTF. The chain uses TRBV15 and TRBJ1-2; perhaps TRBD1 as D (6 bases). The CDR3 is 13 amino acids. Looked up from germline, CDR1 is LNHNV and CDR2 is YYDKDF (reference sequence). The ends were cut back, 1 base at V and 5 bases at J, with 8 bases in the middle.

V and J are TRBV4-3 and TRBJ1-4, with D unresolved. The V end lost 0 bases, the J end lost 10 bases, and 9 bases lay between the germline ends. Germline V gene sequence: CDR1 LGHNA, CDR2 YSLEER. CDR3 size: 13 residues. CDR3 amino acids: CASSQEREGKLFF. The CDR3 DNA is TGCGCCAGCAGCCAAGAACGTGAGGGAAAACTGTTTTTT.

The sample holds a few counts of this clone. The chain links TRBV7-8 to TRBJ1-1, with 9 bases fitting TRBD1. CDR3 length equals 14 residues. CDR1 and CDR2 from the germline V gene are SGHVS and FQNEAQ. V lost 5 bases to trimming and J lost 4 bases; unmatched junction nucleotides: 5. CDR3 bases: TGTGCCAGCAGCATGCTGACAGGGGGCACTGAAGCTTTCTTT. It translates to CASSMLTGGTEAFF.

The CDR3 coding sequence is TGTGCCAGCAGTTACCAGGGACTAGCGGGAACAGATACGCAGTATTTT. It specifies CASSYQGLAGTDTQYF. The chain couples TRBV6-5 to TRBJ2-3, with 13 bases lining up with TRBD2. V was pared by 2 bases and J by 3 bases, with 2 bases of the junction left unmatched. The V gene's germline CDR1 is MNHEY and CDR2 SVGAGI. The CDR3 length is 16 residues.

The chain is built from TRBV7-2 and TRBJ2-1; D is perhaps TRBD1 (6 bases). CDR3 length: 15 residues. The V gene lost 7 bases and the J gene lost 3 bases, with 16 bases spanning the gap. CDR1 and CDR2 (germline): SGHTA, FQGNSA. CDR3 sequence: CASTLQGTVYNEQFF. The DNA of the CDR3 is TGTGCCAGCACCCTACAGGGAACCGTCTACAATGAGCAGTTCTTC.

The chain links TRBV11-2 to TRBJ2-5; D is perhaps TRBD2 (6 bases). The CDR3 is 15 residues long. V was cut by 6 bases and J by 7 bases, with 21 bases left in between. CDR1 is SGHAT, CDR2 FQNNGV, per germline. CDR3 coding DNA: TGTGCCAGCAGTCTAGTGGCAGGGTCGGAGGGGACCCAGTACTTC. It yields the protein CASSLVAGSEGTQYF.

This chain connects TRBV18 to TRBJ2-2; TRBD1 matches at 8 bases. CDR1 and CDR2 from the germline V gene are KGHSH and LQKENI. Trimming took 3 bases from V and 3 from J; bases not matched to a gene: 3. There are 15 residues in the CDR3. CDR3 sequence (DNA): TGTGCCAGCTCACCTCGACAGGGGTACACCGGGGAGCTGTTTTTT. Protein sequence: CASSPRQGYTGELFF. The full variable domain, in which reference TRBV18 and TRBJ2-2 provide the parts outside the CDR3, is NAGVMQNPRHLVRRRGQEARLRCSPMKGHSHVYWYRQLPEEGLKFMVYLQKENIIDESGMPKERFSAEFPKEGPSILRIQQVVRGDSAAYFCASSPRQGYTGELFFGEGSRLTVL.

The chain employs TRBV28 and TRBJ1-5, with a weak D call TRBD1 (5 bases). The CDR3 spans 16 residues. CDR1 is MDHEN, CDR2 SYDVKM, per germline. V shed 4 bases and J shed 4 bases, with 17 bases lying between them. The CDR3 is CASSWGRGSANQPQHF. The CDR3 nucleotides are TGTGCCAGCAGTTGGGGTAGGGGCAGCGCGAATCAGCCCCAGCATTTT.

V usage is TRBV24-1 and J usage is TRBJ1-5; TRBD1 is a possible D gene (6 bases). The germline gives CDR1 KGHDR, CDR2 SFDVKD. The CDR3 loop spans 14 amino acids. V lost 7 bases and J 5 bases, leaving 14 bases between the germline ends. The CDR3 spells CATSRRGTDQPQHF. The CDR3 region has the DNA TGTGCCACCAGCCGCAGGGGAACTGATCAGCCCCAGCATTTT.

The chain is built from TRBV19 and TRBJ1-5; a weak D match, TRBD1 (6 bases). V was shortened by 5 bases and J by 4 bases, with 9 bases between the two germline ends. CDR3 size: 13 residues. Germline V CDR1 and CDR2: LNHDA, SQIVND (reference sequence). DNA for the CDR3: TGTGCCAGTAGTGAGAGGGGGAATCAGCCCCAGCATTTT. Protein sequence: CASSERGNQPQHF.

The chain uses TRBV7-2 and TRBJ1-1; D is perhaps TRBD1 (5 bases). The CDR3 is 13 residues long. Germline V gives CDR1 SGHTA, CDR2 FQGNSA. V lost 5 bases to trimming and J lost 4 bases, with 11 bases between them. For the CDR3, the DNA is TGTGCCAGCAGCCAAGGGCAGGGCACTGAAGCTTTCTTT. It codes for CASSQGQGTEAFF.